This entry is about one T cell receptor (beta chain). This entry comes from a study of cytomegalovirus exposure and HLA in healthy donors. Primers included in the PCR were 60 Vbeta and 13 Jbeta primers. Under the authors' procedure: Around 80 million unique TCR beta chains, some 10 million of them shared, were counted by a later analysis. Produced via immunoSEQ multiplex PCR; TCRdb's table is partial and in-frame only. The DNA gave D and trimming, while V, J and clone size come from that table. The sample consists of about 180,000 clones, 75% to 85% of them appearing once. The CDR3 extends over 15 amino acids. V lost 4 bases, J lost 2 bases, and 10 bases lay in between. Germline V CDR1 and CDR2: SGDLS, YYNGEE.

This rearrangement joins TRBV9 to TRBJ2-6; perhaps TRBD2 as D (5 bases). Sequencing was performed on PBMCs. This clonotype was obtained from a man younger than 35 in good health and CMV-seronegative. DNA for the CDR3: TGTGCCAGCAGCCTCACTAGTGCTGGGGCCAACGTCCTGACTTTC. Translating it yields CASSLTSAGANVLTF.